This T cell receptor (beta chain) was sequenced in a study of T cells in Graves' hyperthyroidism and ophthalmopathy (dated by TCRdb to between 2018 and 2021). With respect to the entire study: Peripheral blood samples were taken at initial diagnosis, before any treatment was given. A discovery cohort of fewer than 110 patients, roughly 43 with Graves' ophthalmopathy and approximately 60 with stable Graves' hyperthyroidism, was used to find distinguishing TCR V-J signatures. An independent validation cohort of under 20 hyperthyroidism patients and about 16 patients who later progressed to ophthalmopathy tested prospective prediction of ophthalmopathy. For training and testing, the 80 to 100 patients in the discovery cohort were randomly divided in a 7:3 ratio. In addition, the study compared T-cell repertoires in thyroid tissue and in blood from about 6 Graves' hyperthyroidism patients. After sampling, hyperthyroidism patients received methimazole starting at 30 mg daily, and ophthalmopathy patients received high-dose intravenous methylprednisolone. The paper reports TCR Vbeta CDR3 sequencing of fewer than 150 peripheral blood samples: 40 or so ophthalmopathy, 75 to 80 hyperthyroidism and 17 progressor patients. Study-wide findings and limitations: In validation, the model predicted progression to ophthalmopathy with over 60% sensitivity and roughly 72% specificity, a median of around six months before onset. Blood samples also contained most of the expanded thyroid clonotypes (frequency above 0.001), which suggests that blood repertoires may reflect thyroid immune responses. Ophthalmopathy was separated from stable hyperthyroidism by a 13 V-J signature model, with around 90% sensitivity and about 81% specificity obtained in cross-validation and 80%/75% obtained in testing. No statistical method was used to fix the sample size in advance, and group allocation was not hidden from the investigators.

About this clonotype itself: Its antigen is currently not known. Base qualities were left out, and no much larger clone turns up one base away.

The TCR beta CDR3 regions were amplified from the RNA transcripts. The TCR CDR3 was subjected to a first round of RT-PCR using the HTBI primer set and the Qiagen OneStep RT-PCR kit. Libraries were constructed in a second round of multiplex PCR, after which size selection and purification were performed. Paired-end sequencing of the libraries was performed with 100 bp reads on an Illumina HiSeq2000. The study's own analysis went as follows. SOAPnuke was used to process the raw data, removing reads that contained adapters or uncalled bases, had a mean Phred below 15, or lacked an exact match to the constant primer or identifier. COPE v1.2.5 was used to merge the high-quality paired reads, and each unique nucleotide sequence was defined as a clonotype. MiTCR v1.1 was used to align clonotypes to the IMGT TRBV, TRBD and TRBJ reference segments. The analysis was restricted to V-J combinations with a frequency above 0.0001, which together covered about 99% of the repertoires. A TCS score was defined as the ratio between F50 (clonal expansion) and ExV (chaos), using BLOSUM62-based TCRdist between CDR3 peptides within each V-J. Welch's t-statistics and random forest reduced around 550 V-J features to 13, which were used in a naive Bayes classifier (R e1071). TCRdb handled the public reads itself, with Q25 trimming in fastp and clone calling in MiXCR, and kept productive beta chains. Duplicate CDR3 protein sequences are folded into a single record with the most common DNA and genes. These V and J calls are TCRdb output, not the study's own analysis. The sample contains 620,000 or so distinct CDR3 sequences, more than 12% of them found a single time. The top ten constitute approximately 12% of the sample.

In the ophthalmopathy patients, disease was moderately to severely active, with a Clinical Activity Score of 3 or more, a NOSPECS grade of 4 or more, and a duration of less than 3 months. Exclusion was applied to patients with uncontrolled infections, other autoimmune diseases, pregnancy or lactation. Diagnoses relied on clinical symptoms, serum thyroxine and TRAb, thyroid ultrasound and orbital computed tomography. PBMCs were isolated from roughly 10 ml of fresh peripheral blood by Ficoll-Paque density gradient centrifugation. Total RNA was extracted with Trizol reagent, and quality was checked on an Agilent 2100 Bioanalyzer. In the germline V gene (reference sequence), CDR1 corresponds to MNHEY and CDR2 to SMNVEV. Cut back by 5 bases and 12 bases, the V and J ends lie 19 bases apart. The CDR3, cysteine through phenylalanine, is 13 amino acids long. Only the CDR3 region is kept as DNA, spanning 39 bases read in frame from base 1.

Recombination linked TRBV27 to TRBJ1-1; a tentative D match to TRBD1 spans 5 bases. Sequencing was done on a sample of blood. This TCR derives from a woman between 45 and 65 years old with Graves' ophthalmopathy. The nucleotide sequence is TGTGCCAGCAGTGCCTCCGGGACCAAGTTTACTTTCTTT. This codes for CASSASGTKFTFF.